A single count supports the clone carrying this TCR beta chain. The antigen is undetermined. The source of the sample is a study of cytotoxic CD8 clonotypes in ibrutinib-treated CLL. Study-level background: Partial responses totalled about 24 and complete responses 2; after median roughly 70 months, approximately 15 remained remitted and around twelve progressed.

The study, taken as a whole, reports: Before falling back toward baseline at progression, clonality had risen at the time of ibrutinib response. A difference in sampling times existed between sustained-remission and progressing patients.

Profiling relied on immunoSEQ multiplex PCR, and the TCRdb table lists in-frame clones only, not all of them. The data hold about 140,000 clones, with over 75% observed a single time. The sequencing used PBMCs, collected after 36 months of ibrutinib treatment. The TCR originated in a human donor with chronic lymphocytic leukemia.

In DNA, the CDR3 is TGTGCCAGCAGGGCTACCGGGACATATACCGGGGAGCTGTTTTTT. Amino acid sequence: CASRATGTYTGELFF. V and J are TRBV2 and TRBJ2-2; D is possibly TRBD1 (6 bases). V shed 6 bases and J shed 5 bases, with 16 bases lying between them. CDR3 length: 15 residues. Looked up from germline, CDR1 is SNHLY and CDR2 is FYNNEI.